Listed below are T cell receptor beta chains from one sample, sequenced in a study of OX40 agonist ivuxolimab in advanced cancers. Data came from immunoSEQ multiplex PCR; TCRdb stores just in-frame clones and leaves some out. Altogether about 34,000 clones are present, 92% being singletons, with the ten largest covering less than 5.5%. The sequences come from CD4+ or CD8+ T cells sorted from blood, collected in a trial of the OX40 agonist ivuxolimab. These TCRs come from an adult with an advanced solid tumor such as melanoma, head and neck, liver or kidney cancer. The CDR3 runs from the conserved cysteine through the conserved F or W. A D gene is named only where the DNA matches it firmly. The size of a clone is reported for some rows only, either as once, few or many, or as a class for expanded clones.

size: once
V: TRBV18
D: .
J: TRBJ1-6
DNA: TGTGCCAGCTCACCATCCGACAGAGATAATTCACCCCTCCACTTT
CDR3: CASSPSDRDNSPLHF

size: .
V: TRBV21-1
D: .
J: TRBJ2-4
DNA: TGTGCCAGCAGTGGACAGGGGGGGATCGGGGTGAGCAAAAACATTCAGTACTTC
CDR3: CASSGQGGIGVSKNIQYF

size: .
V: TRBV2
D: TRBD1
J: TRBJ2-1
DNA: TGTGCCAGCAGTGAAGACAGGGGTATCTACAATGAGCAGTTCTTC
CDR3: CASSEDRGIYNEQFF

size: .
V: TRBV6-5
D: .
J: TRBJ2-1
DNA: TGTGCCAGCAGTTACCTATCGGGACGCCACAATGAGCAGTTCTTC
CDR3: CASSYLSGRHNEQFF

size: .
V: TRBV11-2
D: TRBD2
J: TRBJ2-2
DNA: TGTGCCAGCAGCTTAGCGGGAGGGACCGGGGAGCTGTTTTTT
CDR3: CASSLAGGTGELFF

size: .
V: TRBV6-1
D: TRBD2
J: TRBJ2-7
DNA: TGTGCCAGCAGTGGGACTAGCGGGGAAATCTTTTACGAGCAGTACTTC
CDR3: CASSGTSGEIFYEQYF

size: few
V: TRBV19
D: TRBD2
J: TRBJ2-7
DNA: TGTGCCAGTAGCTTAGCGGGAGGGCCCTCCTACGAGCAGTACTTC
CDR3: CASSLAGGPSYEQYF

size: .
V: TRBV2
D: TRBD1
J: TRBJ2-7
DNA: TGTGCCAGCAGTACCCCCGGGACAGGATCCTCCGAGCAGTACTTC
CDR3: CASSTPGTGSSEQYF

size: once
V: TRBV11-2
D: .
J: TRBJ2-2
DNA: TGTGCCAGCAGCTTTACAGAAAACACCGGGGAGCTGTTTTTT
CDR3: CASSFTENTGELFF

size: .
V: TRBV6-5
D: .
J: TRBJ2-1
DNA: TGTGCCAGCAGTTACTCGTCCGCAATGTATGAGCAGTTCTTC
CDR3: CASSYSSAMYEQFF

size: .
V: TRBV5-4
D: .
J: TRBJ1-4
DNA: TGTGCCAGCAGCTTGGCCGGGGCCCAAAATGAAAAACTGTTTTTT
CDR3: CASSLAGAQNEKLFF

size: few
V: TRBV10-3
D: .
J: TRBJ1-1
DNA: TGTGCCATCAGGTCCTTGAACACTGAAGCTTTCTTT
CDR3: CAIRSLNTEAFF

size: .
V: TRBV5-5
D: TRBD1
J: TRBJ1-2
DNA: TGTGCCAGCAGCTACCAGGGGGCAAACTATGGCTACACCTTC
CDR3: CASSYQGANYGYTF

size: .
V: TRBV5-1
D: TRBD2
J: TRBJ2-7
DNA: TGCGCCAGCAGCTTGGTTCCTAGCGGGTCCTACGAGCAGTACTTC
CDR3: CASSLVPSGSYEQYF

size: .
V: TRBV28
D: .
J: TRBJ1-1
DNA: TGTGCCAGCAGTTTAGCCGGGTTCATGAACACTGAAGCTTTCTTT
CDR3: CASSLAGFMNTEAFF

size: .
V: TRBV7-2
D: .
J: TRBJ1-1
DNA: TGTGCCAGCAGCTTGGATGGACAGAACACTGAAGCTTTCTTT
CDR3: CASSLDGQNTEAFF

size: .
V: TRBV27
D: .
J: TRBJ1-1
DNA: TGTGCCAGCAGTTTACGAGGGGTTAACACTGAAGCTTTCTTT
CDR3: CASSLRGVNTEAFF

size: .
V: TRBV5-4
D: TRBD1
J: TRBJ2-1
DNA: TGTGCCAGCAGCTCCCGACAGGGGGCCTACAATGAGCAGTTCTTC
CDR3: CASSSRQGAYNEQFF

size: .
V: TRBV4-2
D: TRBD1
J: TRBJ2-1
DNA: TGTGCCAGCAGCCAAGAAGACAGGGGGCCCTACAATGAGCAGTTCTTC
CDR3: CASSQEDRGPYNEQFF

size: .
V: TRBV7-2
D: .
J: TRBJ2-3
DNA: TGTGCCAGCAGCTCCACTAGCAGTAGCACAGATACGCAGTATTTT
CDR3: CASSSTSSSTDTQYF

size: once
V: TRBV30
D: .
J: TRBJ1-5
DNA: TGTGCCTGGCAAACGGGGGGCAATCAGCCCCAGCATTTT
CDR3: CAWQTGGNQPQHF

size: .
V: TRBV5-4
D: TRBD2
J: TRBJ2-5
DNA: TGTGCCAGCAGCTCCGGGACTAGTAATAGGGAGACCCAGTACTTC
CDR3: CASSSGTSNRETQYF

size: .
V: TRBV11-2
D: .
J: TRBJ2-3
DNA: TGTGCCAGCAGGGGCCAATTAGGTGAGGGCCTCACAGATACGCAGTATTTT
CDR3: CASRGQLGEGLTDTQYF

size: .
V: TRBV5-8
D: TRBD1
J: TRBJ1-5
DNA: TGTGCCAGCAGCTTTGAAGGGGGCGCGGGTCAGCCCCAGCATTTT
CDR3: CASSFEGGAGQPQHF

size: .
V: TRBV5-1
D: TRBD1
J: TRBJ1-3
DNA: TGCGCCAGCAGCTTCGGGTTTGAGGGGGCCACTGGAAACACCATATATTTT
CDR3: CASSFGFEGATGNTIYF

size: .
V: TRBV28
D: TRBD1
J: TRBJ1-2
DNA: TGTGCCAGCAGTTTCGGGACAGTTACTAACTATGGCTACACCTTC
CDR3: CASSFGTVTNYGYTF

size: .
V: TRBV5-6
D: .
J: TRBJ2-1
DNA: TGTGCCAGCAGTGGGGGGAGCTCCTACAATGAGCAGTTCTTC
CDR3: CASSGGSSYNEQFF

size: .
V: TRBV18
D: TRBD1
J: TRBJ2-7
DNA: TGTGCCAGCTCACTGACCCGACAGGGGGTGGCCTACGAGCAGTACTTC
CDR3: CASSLTRQGVAYEQYF

size: once
V: TRBV7-2
D: .
J: TRBJ1-5
DNA: TGTGCCAGCAGCTTAGACCAAAATCAGCCCCAGCATTTT
CDR3: CASSLDQNQPQHF

size: .
V: TRBV7-9
D: .
J: TRBJ2-2
DNA: TGTGCCAGCAGCGATGCCGGGGAGCTGTTTTTT
CDR3: CASSDAGELFF

size: .
V: TRBV9
D: TRBD1
J: TRBJ2-6
DNA: TGTGCCAGCAGCGTACAGGGGGCGGGTGGGGCCAACGTCCTGACTTTC
CDR3: CASSVQGAGGANVLTF

size: .
V: TRBV5-8
D: TRBD1
J: TRBJ1-1
DNA: TGTGCCAGCAGCTTAACCGGGACAGTGAACACTGAAGCTTTCTTT
CDR3: CASSLTGTVNTEAFF

size: .
V: TRBV7-3
D: .
J: TRBJ2-1
DNA: TGTGCCAGCAGCCTCGGCGGCGGCTCCTACAATGAGCAGTTCTTC
CDR3: CASSLGGGSYNEQFF

size: .
V: TRBV6-1
D: .
J: TRBJ2-7
DNA: TGTGCCAGCAGTGAAGGACCGCCCCCCTACGAGCAGTACTTC
CDR3: CASSEGPPPYEQYF

size: .
V: TRBV12-5
D: .
J: TRBJ1-2
DNA: TGTGCTAGTGGTCTTGGGCAGGGTGAGGGCTACACCTTC
CDR3: CASGLGQGEGYTF

size: once
V: TRBV30
D: TRBD1
J: TRBJ1-4
DNA: TGTGCCTGGAGGACAGGGGAGCGGCTGTTTTTT
CDR3: CAWRTGERLFF

size: .
V: TRBV5-5
D: TRBD1
J: TRBJ1-5
DNA: TGTGCCAGCAGCCCGACCGGACAGGGACGGGGACAGCCCCAGCATTTT
CDR3: CASSPTGQGRGQPQHF

size: .
V: TRBV7-9
D: .
J: TRBJ2-1
DNA: TGTGCCAGCAGCTTAGACCGGGCCAATGAGCAGTTCTTC
CDR3: CASSLDRANEQFF

size: .
V: TRBV2
D: .
J: TRBJ2-3
DNA: TGTGCCAGCAGTCAGACGGCTTCGACAGATACGCAGTATTTT
CDR3: CASSQTASTDTQYF

size: .
V: TRBV5-8
D: .
J: TRBJ1-6
DNA: TGTGCCAGCAGCGTTCAAGGCCGCTTTGGGAATTCACCCCTCCACTTT
CDR3: CASSVQGRFGNSPLHF

size: .
V: TRBV5-6
D: .
J: TRBJ1-2
DNA: TGTGCCAGCAGCCCGGCCGTCGACTATGGCTACACCTTC
CDR3: CASSPAVDYGYTF

size: once
V: TRBV4-3
D: TRBD1
J: TRBJ1-4
DNA: TGCGCCAGCAGCCCCGGGACAGGGGATGAAAAACTGTTTTTT
CDR3: CASSPGTGDEKLFF

size: .
V: TRBV7-2
D: .
J: TRBJ2-1
DNA: TGTGCCAGCAGCTCAAGAGGTCGTGGGTATAATGAGCAGTTCTTC
CDR3: CASSSRGRGYNEQFF

size: .
V: TRBV19
D: .
J: TRBJ1-1
DNA: TGTGCCAGTAGTCCTAGGAGGGTTGGGGTCTCTAACACTGAAGCTTTCTTT
CDR3: CASSPRRVGVSNTEAFF